This paragraph reports one T cell receptor beta chain. The data are from a study of blood T cell repertoires in COVID-19. Study details: Acute and convalescent COVID-19 samples came from the United States, Italy and Spain. T cells, B-cell-depleted T cells, or PBMCs provided the cDNA or gDNA that served as material.

Trimming cost V 2 bases and J 10 bases, with 15 bases left between them. CDR1 SGHVS and CDR2 FQNEAQ come from the germline V gene. The CDR3 covers 14 residues. Methods used by the authors: Amplifying reference gene primers gave estimates of nucleated cell counts. Data came from immunoSEQ multiplex PCR; TCRdb stores just in-frame clones and leaves some out. V and J calls plus clone size are reproduced from that table; the DNA served to infer D and trimming. This sample carries some 110,000 clones, about 64% of them seen once, and the ten largest clones take roughly 0.86%. The chain joins TRBV7-8 to TRBJ1-3; D not resolved. This receptor was taken from a human donor with acute or convalescent COVID-19. The donor label of this sample is uncertain. Source material: peripheral blood. CDR3 in amino acids: CASSLTQSSPTIYF. The CDR3 DNA is TGTGCCAGCAGCTTAACACAGAGCAGCCCGACCATATATTTT.